The 32 T cell receptor beta chains given below trace back to one sample, sequenced in a study of blood T cell repertoires in COVID-19. The table came from immunoSEQ multiplex PCR; TCRdb's copy has only in-frame clones and leaves some out. The sample shows roughly 250,000 clones, 85% to 90% of them seen only once. Sequenced input: PBMCs or T cells enriched from blood (not recorded which). These receptor sequences come from a woman between 45 and 65 years old who had recovered from COVID-19.

The table lists this clone with a count of one. V and J are TRBV19 and TRBJ1-4; D is unresolved. Trimming removed 9 bases from V and 5 bases from J, with 13 bases in between. Per the germline V gene, CDR1 is LNHDA and CDR2 is SQIVND (reference sequence). The CDR3 is made up of 13 amino acids. CDR3 loop: CASPETPNEKLFF. The CDR3 DNA follows: TGTGCCAGCCCGGAGACCCCGAATGAAAAACTGTTTTTT.

The CDR3 DNA sequence: TGTGCCACCAGCAGTCCGGGGAAAGCAGGCTACGAGCAGTACTTC. It codes for CATSSPGKAGYEQYF. The gene calls are TRBV15 and TRBJ2-7, with D maybe TRBD2 (5 bases). In germline, CDR1 is LNHNV, CDR2 YYDKDF (reference sequence). The CDR3 length is 15 residues. The germline V and J ends were trimmed by 3 bases and 3 bases, with 15 bases remaining between them.

The chain uses TRBV2 and TRBJ1-1, with D uncertain. Per the germline V gene, CDR1 is SNHLY and CDR2 is FYNNEI. This CDR3 contains 14 residues. V lost 3 bases and J lost 6, with 14 bases in between. CDR3 sequence (DNA): TGTGCCAGCAGTGAGTGGTTGTCGGTCTCTGAAGCTTTCTTT. It specifies CASSEWLSVSEAFF.

The chain uses TRBV30 and TRBJ2-3, with D possibly matching TRBD1 (6 bases). V was trimmed by 3 bases and J by 3 bases, leaving 10 bases between them. CDR1 and CDR2 (germline): GTSNPN, SVGIG (reference sequence). The CDR3 runs 13 residues. The chain's CDR3 is CAWRGGMTDTQYF. The CDR3 DNA reads as TGTGCCTGGAGAGGGGGAATGACAGATACGCAGTATTTT.

This sequence joins TRBV18 and TRBJ1-5; 7 positions match TRBD1. Germline CDR1 KGHSH, CDR2 LQKENI. This CDR3 region has 16 residues. Losses at the gene ends were 3 bases for V and 8 bases for J; bases not matched to a gene: 13. CDR3 sequence reads: CASSPRQGVGYEPQHF. The CDR3 DNA is TGTGCCAGCTCACCCAGACAGGGTGTGGGGTACGAGCCCCAGCATTTT.

CDR3 amino acids: CASSLAGGPPGELFF. Here the CDR3 DNA reads TGTGCCAGCAGTTTGGCGGGAGGGCCTCCCGGGGAGCTGTTTTTT. This chain links TRBV28 with TRBJ2-2, with TRBD2 matching over 9 bases. From germline, CDR1 is MDHEN and CDR2 SYDVKM. Trimming removed 3 bases from V and 6 bases from J; junction bases left unmatched: 5. CDR3 size: 15 residues.

The chain joins TRBV19 to TRBJ1-3; D perhaps matches TRBD1 (5 bases). The CDR3 loop spans 18 amino acids. Germline assignment: CDR1 LNHDA and CDR2 SQIVND (reference sequence). Deletions cut 5 bases from V and 0 bases from J, with 20 bases between. CDR3 nucleotide sequence: TGTGCCAGTAGTGCCGTCACCGCCGGGGACTCCTCTGGAAACACCATATATTTT. Translation gives CASSAVTAGDSSGNTIYF.

This clone showed up many times. Other DNA sequences of this sample code for an identical CDR3. J is TRBJ2-2 and V is TRBV18; D is uncertain. V lost 6 bases, J lost 4 bases, and 6 bases lay in between. The CDR3 is 12 residues long. Germline V CDR1 and CDR2: KGHSH, LQKENI. The CDR3 DNA reads as TGTGCCAGCTCCCTTCTCACCGGGGAGCTGTTTTTT. Translating gives CASSLLTGELFF.

The CDR3 DNA reads as TGTGCCAGCAGCCGACCGACAGGCGTCAACACCGGGGAGCTGTTTTTT. This gives the protein CASSRPTGVNTGELFF. This rearrangement joins TRBV14 to TRBJ2-2; possible D gene TRBD1, 6 bases. CDR1 and CDR2 (germline): SGHDN, FVKESK. V gave up 4 bases and J gave up 2 bases, with 14 bases separating them. The length of the CDR3 is 16 residues. Based on the CDR3 plus reference TRBV14 and TRBJ2-2, the full variable domain is EAGVTQFPSHSVIEKGQTVTLRCDPISGHDNLYWYRRVMGKEIKFLLHFVKESKQDESGMPNNRFLAERTGGTYSTLKVQPAELEDSGVYFCASSRPTGVNTGELFFGEGSRLTVL.

This sequence joins TRBV6-5 and TRBJ1-2; 10 bases fit TRBD1. Trimming removed 4 bases from V and 4 bases from J; junction bases left unmatched: 3. Germline CDR1 MNHEY, CDR2 SVGAGI. The CDR3 runs 14 residues. Written as DNA, the CDR3 is TGTGCCAGCAGTTGGGACAGGGGAGGCTATGGCTACACCTTC. This translates into CASSWDRGGYGYTF.

This clone turned up a few times. The chain has TRBV10-3 and TRBJ2-1; 7 nucleotides agree with TRBD2. Losses at the gene ends were 3 bases for V and 9 bases for J; bases not matched to a gene: 11. Per the germline V gene, CDR1 is ENHRY and CDR2 is SYGVKD. This CDR3 has 15 amino acids. CDR3: CAISDRTRLDGEQFF. DNA of the CDR3: TGTGCCATCAGTGACAGGACTAGACTAGACGGTGAGCAGTTCTTC.

V and J are TRBV28 and TRBJ1-1; TRBD1 matches at 7 bases. The CDR3 is 13 residues long. The germline V gene has CDR1 MDHEN and CDR2 SYDVKM. J gave up 1 base and V 8 bases, and 4 bases lay outside the gene matches. CDR3 nucleotide sequence: TGTGCCAGCCACCGACAGGGGAACACTGAAGCTTTCTTT. Translating gives CASHRQGNTEAFF.

This chain joins TRBV19 and TRBJ1-1, with D possibly being TRBD1 (6 bases). Trimming removed 5 bases at V and 6 bases at J, with 7 bases between. Germline assignment: CDR1 LNHDA and CDR2 SQIVND (reference sequence). CDR3 length: 11 amino acids. The CDR3 nucleotides read TGTGCCAGTAGTGGGGGCCCTGAAGCTTTCTTT. Amino acids: CASSGGPEAFF.

The chain couples TRBV7-8 to TRBJ1-5; D is perhaps TRBD1 (5 bases). CDR1 and CDR2 (germline): SGHVS, FQNEAQ. Trimming removed 3 bases from V and 0 bases from J, with 12 bases in between. This CDR3 is 16 amino acids long. The DNA of the CDR3 is TGTGCCAGCAGCTTGCAATCCAGGGCTAGCAATCAGCCCCAGCATTTT. Translated: CASSLQSRASNQPQHF.

This clone has only one observation. The V call is TRBV28, the J call TRBJ2-7; D remains ambiguous. CDR1 MDHEN and CDR2 SYDVKM come from the germline V gene. V lost 6 bases and J 0 bases, leaving 12 bases between the germline ends. CDR3 length: 14 amino acids. The CDR3 region has the DNA TGTGCCAGCAGCTCCGGGTCCTACTCCTACGAGCAGTACTTC. It specifies CASSSGSYSYEQYF.

The J gene is TRBJ1-2, the V gene TRBV29-1, with TRBD1 as a possible D gene (5 bases). V was clipped by 4 bases and J by 6 bases, with 21 bases between them. Germline V gives CDR1 SQVTM, CDR2 ANQGSEA. There are 15 residues in the CDR3. CDR3 sequence: CSVVRDPGTMDGYTF. In DNA form, the CDR3 reads TGCAGCGTTGTCAGGGACCCAGGGACTATGGATGGCTACACCTTC.

The chain employs TRBV5-6 and TRBJ1-2; no clear D. The CDR3 length is 14 residues. Trimming cost V 0 bases and J 5 bases, with 11 bases left between them. The germline V gene has CDR1 SGHDT and CDR2 YYEEEE. This CDR3 reads CASSLAGSEYGYTF. CDR3 DNA sequence: TGTGCCAGCAGCTTGGCTGGGTCGGAGTATGGCTACACCTTC.

CDR3 sequence (DNA): TGTGCCAGCAGCTCCACAAGCGGAGCGGGAGGGCCCATATACGAGCAGTACTTC. This translates into CASSSTSGAGGPIYEQYF. V usage is TRBV7-9 and J usage is TRBJ2-7; 10 bases are a match to TRBD2. Germline CDR1 and CDR2: SEHNR and FQNEAQ (reference sequence). V shed 4 bases, J shed 4 bases, and the junction held 16 bases outside the gene matches. The CDR3 consists of 18 residues.

The chain links TRBV19 to TRBJ2-7, with 13 bases aligning to TRBD2. Germline assignment: CDR1 LNHDA and CDR2 SQIVND (reference sequence). With 5 bases clipped from V and 2 bases from J, the junction kept 9 bases outside the gene matches. This CDR3 has 17 amino acids. The CDR3 bases are TGTGCCAGTAGTTCGCCCCCCGGGACTAGCGGGACCTACGAGCAGTACTTC. It is translated as CASSSPPGTSGTYEQYF.

The V and J genes are TRBV6-5 and TRBJ2-7, with 11 bases that match TRBD2. Germline V gives CDR1 MNHEY, CDR2 SVGAGI. Germline trimming cut 6 bases from V and 0 bases from J; bases unmatched to any gene: 4. CDR3 length equals 15 residues. CDR3 nucleotide sequence: TGTGCCAGCAGAGCAACTAGCGGGAGCTCCTACGAGCAGTACTTC. It codes for CASRATSGSSYEQYF.

The V and J genes are TRBV5-4 and TRBJ2-1; 15 bases match TRBD2. V lost 4 bases and J lost 6; bases outside the gene matches: 5. CDR1 is SGHNT, CDR2 YYREEE, per germline (reference sequence). CDR3 size: 16 residues. Here the CDR3 DNA reads TGTGCCAGCAGCCCGGGACTAGCGGGAGGTCTCAATGAGCAGTTCTTC. Protein sequence: CASSPGLAGGLNEQFF.

This sequence joins TRBV3-1 (or the pseudogene TRBV3-2) and TRBJ2-1; the D is unclear. CDR1 and CDR2 from the germline V gene are LGHDT and YNNKEL (reference sequence). V was cut by 0 bases and J by 6 bases, with 6 bases left in between. This CDR3 comprises 13 residues. The CDR3 DNA reads TGTGCCAGCAGCCAAGATTCCGGCAATGAGCAGTTCTTC. Translating it yields CASSQDSGNEQFF.

V gene TRBV12-3 or TRBV12-4 combines with J gene TRBJ2-7; unclear D gene. V was cut by 3 bases and J by 0 bases, with 6 bases left in between. The CDR3 spans 13 residues. The CDR3 reads CASSFSSSYEQYF. CDR3 DNA sequence: TGTGCCAGCAGTTTTTCTAGCTCCTACGAGCAGTACTTC.

The chain carries TRBV11-2 and TRBJ2-7, with 11 positions matching TRBD1. The V and J ends lost 5 bases and 6 bases, in that order; junction bases with no gene match: 6. This CDR3 region has 14 residues. CDR1 and CDR2 (germline): SGHAT, FQNNGV. The CDR3 bases are TGTGCCAGCAGCCCGAGGACAGGGGGCGCCGAGCAGTACTTC. Its translation: CASSPRTGGAEQYF.

This chain connects TRBV15 to TRBJ2-1; 8 bases are a match to TRBD2. The CDR3 totals 13 residues. J gave up 7 bases and V 8 bases, and 7 bases lay outside the gene matches. CDR1 LNHNV and CDR2 YYDKDF come from the germline V gene (reference sequence). DNA of the CDR3: TGTGCCACCCGGAGCGGGAGTGGAAATGAGCAGTTCTTC. It translates to CATRSGSGNEQFF. Full variable domain (rest looked up from reference TRBV15 and TRBJ2-1): DAMVIQNPRYQVTQFGKPVTLSCSQTLNHNVMYWYQQKSSQAPKLLFHYYDKDFNNEADTPDNFQSRRPNTSFCFLDIRSPGLGDTAMYLCATRSGSGNEQFFGPGTRLTVL.

The chain uses TRBV2 and TRBJ1-2; 7 bases are shared with TRBD1. From germline, CDR1 is SNHLY and CDR2 FYNNEI. The junction had 8 bases not matched to a gene; V was cut back by 3 bases and J by 7 bases. This CDR3 is built from 14 residues. CDR3 sequence: CASSESRQGIGYTF. The CDR3 nucleotides are TGTGCCAGCAGTGAGAGTAGACAGGGTATTGGCTACACCTTC.

The chain has TRBV27 and TRBJ2-7; 10 bases align to TRBD2. The germline V gene has CDR1 MNHEY and CDR2 SMNVEV (reference sequence). The CDR3 spans 15 residues. With V trimmed by 6 bases and J by 2 bases, 7 bases remained unmatched. CDR3 region: CASSQGLATAYEQYF. CDR3 nucleotide sequence: TGTGCCAGCAGCCAGGGACTAGCGACCGCCTACGAGCAGTACTTC.

J is TRBJ2-1 and V is TRBV20-1; no clear D. V was trimmed by 3 bases and J by 7 bases, leaving 13 bases between them. This CDR3 comprises 13 residues. Germline V CDR1 and CDR2: DFQATT, SNEGSKA (reference sequence). CDR3 in DNA: TGCAGTGCTAGTGCGGTAGTTCGGAATGAGCAGTTCTTC. It is translated as CSASAVVRNEQFF.

This sequence joins TRBV3-1 (or the pseudogene TRBV3-2) and TRBJ2-7; possibly TRBD2 for D (6 bases). The CDR3 runs 13 residues. V lost 6 bases and J lost 3, with 12 bases in between. The germline V gene encodes CDR1 LGHDT and CDR2 YNNKEL (reference sequence). CDR3 loop: CASRRAGVYEQYF. Here the CDR3 DNA reads TGTGCCAGCAGGCGAGCGGGTGTCTACGAGCAGTACTTC.

V usage is TRBV18 and J usage is TRBJ1-1; D gene unclear. V lost 6 bases and J 1 base, leaving 9 bases between the germline ends. This CDR3 has 13 amino acids. Germline CDR1 KGHSH, CDR2 LQKENI. CDR3: CASSSQKNTEAFF. For the CDR3, the DNA is TGTGCCAGCTCCTCACAGAAGAACACTGAAGCTTTCTTT.

This chain connects TRBV18 to TRBJ2-1; perhaps TRBD2 as D (5 bases). CDR3 length equals 13 residues. Per the germline V gene, CDR1 is KGHSH and CDR2 is LQKENI. Trimming left V 0 bases short and J 10 bases short, with 10 bases between. CDR3 coding DNA: TGTGCCAGCTCACCACCGTATTCTAGCGAGCAGTTCTTC. It yields the protein CASSPPYSSEQFF. The full variable domain, rest sourced from reference TRBV18 and TRBJ2-1, is NAGVMQNPRHLVRRRGQEARLRCSPMKGHSHVYWYRQLPEEGLKFMVYLQKENIIDESGMPKERFSAEFPKEGPSILRIQQVVRGDSAAYFCASSPPYSSEQFFGPGTRLTVL.

CDR3 sequence (DNA): TGTGCCAGCAGCTTAAGGAGCAGCACAGATACGCAGTATTTT. Its protein is CASSLRSSTDTQYF. V and J are TRBV11-2 and TRBJ2-3, with D unresolved. The CDR3 covers 14 residues. Germline CDR1 is SGHAT and CDR2 is FQNNGV. The V and J ends lost 2 bases and 0 bases respectively, with 6 bases between them.